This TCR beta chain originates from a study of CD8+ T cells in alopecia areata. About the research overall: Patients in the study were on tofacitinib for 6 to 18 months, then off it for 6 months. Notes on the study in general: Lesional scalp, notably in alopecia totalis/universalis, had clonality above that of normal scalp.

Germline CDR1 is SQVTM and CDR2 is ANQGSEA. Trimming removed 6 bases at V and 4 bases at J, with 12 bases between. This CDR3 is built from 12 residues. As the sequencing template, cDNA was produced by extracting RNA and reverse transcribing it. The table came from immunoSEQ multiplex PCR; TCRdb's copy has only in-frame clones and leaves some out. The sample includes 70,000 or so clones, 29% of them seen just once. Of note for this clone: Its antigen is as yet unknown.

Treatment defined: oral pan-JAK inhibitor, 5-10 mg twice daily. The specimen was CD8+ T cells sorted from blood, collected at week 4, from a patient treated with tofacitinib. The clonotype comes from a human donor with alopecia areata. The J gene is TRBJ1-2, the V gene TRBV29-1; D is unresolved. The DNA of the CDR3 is TGCAGCGTGGAGGACGGCATCTATGGCTACACCTTC. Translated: CSVEDGIYGYTF.